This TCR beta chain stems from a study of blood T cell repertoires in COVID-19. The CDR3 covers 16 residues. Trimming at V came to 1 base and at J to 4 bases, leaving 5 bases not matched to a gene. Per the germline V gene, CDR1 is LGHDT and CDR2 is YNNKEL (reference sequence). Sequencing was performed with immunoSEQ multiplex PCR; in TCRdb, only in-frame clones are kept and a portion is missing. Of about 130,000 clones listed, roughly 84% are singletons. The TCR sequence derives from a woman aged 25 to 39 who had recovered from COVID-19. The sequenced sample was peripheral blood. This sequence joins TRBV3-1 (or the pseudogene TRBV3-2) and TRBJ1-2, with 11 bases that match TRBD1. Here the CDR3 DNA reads TGTGCCAGCAGCCAAGGGGCAGGGACAGGGGGCTATGGCTACACCTTC. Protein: CASSQGAGTGGYGYTF.